This T cell receptor (beta chain) was documented in a study of PD-1 blockade in classical Hodgkin lymphoma. Study summary: Each patient was given nivolumab 3 mg/kg through a vein every 2 weeks.

Trimming took 5 bases from V and 7 from J, leaving 12 bases between them. Germline V gives CDR1 SEHNR, CDR2 FQNEAQ (reference sequence). This CDR3 is 13 amino acids long. Patients all relapsed after autologous stem cell transplantation, and there was variation in brentuximab vedotin exposure. Best response was recorded as complete response, partial response or progressive disease. The protocol was immunoSEQ multiplex PCR, while the TCRdb copy is restricted to in-frame clones and leaves out a portion. Of about 22,000 clones listed, 69% are singletons. The source of this sequence is a human donor with classical Hodgkin lymphoma. The chain carries TRBV7-9 and TRBJ2-1; either TRBD1 or TRBD2 may supply D (5 bases each). The sequenced sample was peripheral blood mononuclear cells (PBMCs), obtained at baseline. The CDR3 bases are TGTGCCAGCAGCCTCGGGACGCCAAATGAGCAGTTCTTC. Protein: CASSLGTPNEQFF.